The 2 T cell receptor beta chains presented below share a single source sample, sequenced in a study of T cell changes during pregnancy in multiple sclerosis. Profiled with immunoSEQ multiplex PCR; TCRdb holds only in-frame clones, not every one. The sample has 55,000 to 70,000 clones; around 93% are singletons. The sequencing here drew on CD4+ T cells from peripheral blood mononuclear cells, taken before pregnancy. Receptors originate from a female donor with multiple sclerosis, enrolled in a pregnancy study.

The chain recombines TRBV19 with TRBJ2-1; no reliable D call. V was cut by 2 bases and J by 9 bases, with 14 bases left in between. The CDR3 loop spans 14 amino acids. Germline V gene lookup returns CDR1 LNHDA and CDR2 SQIVND (reference sequence). In DNA, the CDR3 is TGTGCCAGTAGTATAATAGCCAGTCGGGTTGAGCAGTTCTTC. Its translation is CASSIIASRVEQFF. The full variable domain, its missing parts supplied by reference TRBV19 and TRBJ2-1, is DGGITQSPKYLFRKEGQNVTLSCEQNLNHDAMYWYRQDPGQGLRLIYYSQIVNDFQKGDIAEGYSVSREKKESFPLTVTSAQKNPTAFYLCASSIIASRVEQFFGPGTRLTVL.

The chain combines TRBV12-5 with TRBJ2-7; TRBD2 matches 11 bases. Germline loops: CDR1 LGHNT, CDR2 FRNRAP. The CDR3 covers 17 residues. V shed 6 bases and J 5 bases; nucleotides not matched to a gene: 15. DNA for the CDR3: TGTGCTAGTGGCCAAAGACTAGCGGGAATGAGGATTCACGAGCAGTACTTC. Protein product: CASGQRLAGMRIHEQYF. The full variable domain, in which reference TRBV12-5 and TRBJ2-7 provide the parts outside the CDR3, is DARVTQTPRHKVTEMGQEVTMRCQPILGHNTVFWYRQTMMQGLELLAYFRNRAPLDDSGMPKDRFSAEMPDATLATLKIQPSEPRDSAVYFCASGQRLAGMRIHEQYFGPGTRLTVT.